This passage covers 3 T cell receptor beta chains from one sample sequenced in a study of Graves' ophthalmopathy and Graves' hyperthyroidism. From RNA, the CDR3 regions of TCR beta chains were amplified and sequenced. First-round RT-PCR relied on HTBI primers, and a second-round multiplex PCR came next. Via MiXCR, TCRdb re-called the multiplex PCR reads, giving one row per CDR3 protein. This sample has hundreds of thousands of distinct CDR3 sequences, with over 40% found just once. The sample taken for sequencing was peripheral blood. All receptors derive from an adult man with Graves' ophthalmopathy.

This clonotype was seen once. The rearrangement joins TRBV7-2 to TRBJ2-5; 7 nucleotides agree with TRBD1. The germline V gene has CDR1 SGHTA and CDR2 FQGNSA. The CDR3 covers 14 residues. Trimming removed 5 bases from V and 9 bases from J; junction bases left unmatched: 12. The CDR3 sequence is CASSNYRGNQPQYF. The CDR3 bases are TGTGCCAGCAGCAACTACAGGGGCAATCAGCCCCAGTACTTC.

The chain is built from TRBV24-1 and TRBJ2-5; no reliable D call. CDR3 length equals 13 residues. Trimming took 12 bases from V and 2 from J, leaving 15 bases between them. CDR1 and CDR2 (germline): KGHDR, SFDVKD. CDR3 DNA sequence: TGTGCCTGGAGTGTAACCACTCAAGAGACCCAGTACTTC. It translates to CAWSVTTQETQYF.

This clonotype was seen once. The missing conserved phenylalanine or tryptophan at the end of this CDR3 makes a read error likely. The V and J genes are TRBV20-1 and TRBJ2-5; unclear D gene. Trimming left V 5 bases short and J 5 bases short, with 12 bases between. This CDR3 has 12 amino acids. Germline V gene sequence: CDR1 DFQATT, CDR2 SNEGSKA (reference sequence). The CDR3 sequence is CSAHSGTETQYS. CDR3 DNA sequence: TGCAGTGCTCACTCGGGCACCGAGACCCAGTACTCC.